This T cell receptor (beta chain) appears in the sequencing data of a study of human T cells and chemical hapten exposure. Study-wide context: Patch tests containing 0.01% DPC, applied to the upper back, were read at 6 days. Per-sample TCR yield variation was attributed mainly to small pooled library volume differences.

TCRdb processed the RACE reads anew with MiXCR; each CDR3 protein has one entry. This table has approximately 320,000 distinct CDR3 sequences, 4.5% to 5.5% appearing once. CDR3 length: 12 residues. CDR1 and CDR2 (germline): SGHRS, YFSETQ. The V and J ends lost 7 bases and 0 bases respectively, with 8 bases between them. At least ten counts were recorded for this clonotype. This sample's time point: pre-sensitization, week 0. The treatment here: therapeutic diphenylcyclopropenone sensitization with weekly scalp DPC. This material consisted of whole blood, taken in connection with sensitization to the hapten diphenylcyclopropenone (DPC). The rearrangement uses TRBV5-1 and TRBJ2-7, with D perhaps TRBD1 (6 bases). This receptor was taken from a woman aged 18-29 years with alopecia areata. Some clones in this sample may be carry-over from other donors' samples. The DNA of the CDR3 is TGCGCCAGCGGGGACAACTCCTACGAGCAGTACTTC. Amino acids: CASGDNSYEQYF.